This T cell receptor beta chain was sequenced in a study of blood T cells in healthy people across ages. Points from the study as a whole: There was no known CMV status for donors, so expanded clonotype changes were possibly confounded. What prevented conclusive comparison of naive and antigen-experienced cells was that PBMCs were unsorted.

This clonotype has only a few counts. What it binds is unknown. A second about 7 to 12 cycle PCR used barcoded and J-beta primers. TCRdb recomputed calls from the 5' RACE reads with MiXCR, one row per CDR3 protein. The data show 1.5 million to 2 million distinct CDR3 sequences, roughly 28% seen once. CDR3 size: 16 residues. Trimming took 2 bases from V and 2 from J, leaving 13 bases between them. Germline CDR1 reads SEHNR; CDR2 reads FQNEAQ (reference sequence). Every sample had a minimum of 6 million PBMCs isolated. Sample: blood. V is TRBV7-9 and J is TRBJ2-1; weak D call: TRBD1 (5 bases). The sequence derives from a woman between 25 and 40 years old in good health. This CDR3 is CASSLQAAGTYNEQFF. CDR3 nucleotides: TGTGCCAGCAGCTTACAGGCCGCAGGGACCTACAATGAGCAGTTCTTC.